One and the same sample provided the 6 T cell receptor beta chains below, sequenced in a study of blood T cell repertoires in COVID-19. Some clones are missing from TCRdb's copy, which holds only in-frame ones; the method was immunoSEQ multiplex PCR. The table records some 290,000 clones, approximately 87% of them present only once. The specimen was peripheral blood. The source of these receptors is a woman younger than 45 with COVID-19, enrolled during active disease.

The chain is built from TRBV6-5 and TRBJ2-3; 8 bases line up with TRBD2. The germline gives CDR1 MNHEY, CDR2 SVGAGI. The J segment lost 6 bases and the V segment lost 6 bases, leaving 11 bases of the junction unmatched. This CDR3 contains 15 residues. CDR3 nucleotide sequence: TGTGCCAGCAGGCACCTCCGGACTAGCCTGGATACGCAGTATTTT. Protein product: CASRHLRTSLDTQYF.

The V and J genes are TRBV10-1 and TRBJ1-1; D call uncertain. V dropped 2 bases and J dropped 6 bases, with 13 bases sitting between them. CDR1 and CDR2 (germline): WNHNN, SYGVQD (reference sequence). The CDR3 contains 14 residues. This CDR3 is CASSEAQQRAEAFF. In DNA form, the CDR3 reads TGCGCCAGCAGTGAGGCCCAACAACGGGCTGAAGCTTTCTTT.

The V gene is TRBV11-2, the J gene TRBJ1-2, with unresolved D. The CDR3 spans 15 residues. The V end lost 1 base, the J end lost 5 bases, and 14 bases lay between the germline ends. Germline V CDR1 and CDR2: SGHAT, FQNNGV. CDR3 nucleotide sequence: TGTGCCAGCAGCTTAGCTTTTGGCAGTCGATATGGCTACACCTTC. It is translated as CASSLAFGSRYGYTF. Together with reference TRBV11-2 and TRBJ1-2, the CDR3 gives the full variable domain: EAGVAQSPRYKIIEKRQSVAFWCNPISGHATLYWYQQILGQGPKLLIQFQNNGVVDDSQLPKDRFSAERLKGVDSTLKIQPAKLEDSAVYLCASSLAFGSRYGYTFGSGTRLTVV.

The CDR3: CASSLGLSAGGPGEQYF. As DNA, the CDR3 is TGTGCCAGCAGCTTAGGTTTATCAGCGGGGGGGCCTGGTGAGCAGTACTTC. The chain carries TRBV7-9 and TRBJ2-7; 10 bases map to TRBD2. V lost 1 base to trimming and J lost 7 bases; unmatched junction nucleotides: 13. In germline, CDR1 is SEHNR, CDR2 FQNEAQ (reference sequence). The CDR3 is made up of 17 amino acids. Filled out from reference TRBV7-9 and TRBJ2-7, the complete variable domain reads DTGVSQNPRHKITKRGQNVTFRCDPISEHNRLYWYRQTLGQGPEFLTYFQNEAQLEKSRLLSDRFSAERPKGSFSTLEIQRTEQGDSAMYLCASSLGLSAGGPGEQYFGPGTRLTVT.

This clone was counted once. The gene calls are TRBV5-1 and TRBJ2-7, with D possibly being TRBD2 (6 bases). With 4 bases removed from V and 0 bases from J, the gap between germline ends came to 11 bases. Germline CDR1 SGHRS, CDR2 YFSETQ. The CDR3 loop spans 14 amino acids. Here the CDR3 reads CASSAPGSSYEQYF. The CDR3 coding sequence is TGCGCCAGCAGCGCCCCCGGGAGCTCCTACGAGCAGTACTTC.

CDR3 in amino acids: CASIRRGLAGDGPAGETQYF. The CDR3 coding sequence is TGCGCCAGCATCCGTCGGGGACTAGCGGGGGATGGACCCGCGGGGGAGACCCAGTACTTC. The chain uses TRBV5-1 and TRBJ2-5, with 14 bases fitting TRBD2. V shed 6 bases, J shed 5 bases, and the junction held 21 bases outside the gene matches. CDR3 length: 20 residues. CDR1 and CDR2 (germline): SGHRS, YFSETQ. The complete variable domain, with remaining parts taken from reference TRBV5-1 and TRBJ2-5, reads KAGVTQTPRYLIKTRGQQVTLSCSPISGHRSVSWYQQTPGQGLQFLFEYFSETQRNKGNFPGRFSGRQFSNSRSEMNVSTLELGDSALYLCASIRRGLAGDGPAGETQYFGPGTRLLVL.